What follows is one TCR beta chain and its context. What it binds is unknown. This sample was included in a study of spatial heterogeneity in lung cancer. The overall study: A consistent excess of beta-chain over alpha-chain sequences was detected.

Points from the study as a whole: Mutation counts in tumors were tracked by counts of expanded intratumoral alpha and beta TCRs.

Time point meaning: sample taken at primary tumor resection. The V gene's germline CDR1 is SEHNR and CDR2 FQNEAQ (reference sequence). V shed 4 bases and J shed 0 bases, with 4 bases lying between them. The CDR3 consists of 14 residues. TCRdb reprocessed the 5' RACE reads with MiXCR, giving one entry per CDR3 protein. The sample consists of about 100,000 distinct CDR3 sequences, about 4.4% of them appearing once. The chain links TRBV7-9 to TRBJ2-6; no definite D call. The source is a male donor with early-stage non-small cell lung cancer. Material: lung tumor tissue, obtained at surgery. CDR3 nucleotides: TGTGCCAGCAGCTCGGACTCTGGGGCCAACGTCCTGACTTTC. Its protein product is CASSSDSGANVLTF.